This T cell receptor beta chain was captured in a study of T-cell reconstitution after alpha-beta-depleted transplantation in children. The authors prepared the TCRbeta library with unique molecular identifiers. TCRdb processed the PCR reads anew with MiXCR; each CDR3 protein has one entry. The data show approximately 210,000 distinct CDR3 sequences, 13% to 15% seen once. V was clipped by 4 bases and J by 6 bases, with 15 bases between them. Germline loops: CDR1 DFQATT, CDR2 SNEGSKA (reference sequence). CDR3 length: 13 amino acids. Material: PBMCs from the stem cell graft donor, obtained from the stem cell graft. The sequence was collected from a human donor who donated a stem cell graft to a child with acute lymphoblastic leukemia. J is TRBJ1-1 and V is TRBV20-1; D is possibly TRBD1 (5 bases). DNA of the CDR3: TGCAGTGCTAACGGCGGGGCTGTGCCTGAAGCTTTCTTT. It translates to CSANGGAVPEAFF.